Presented here are 18 T cell receptor beta chains from one specimen sequenced in a study of long-term antiretroviral therapy in people with HIV. Running of the v3.0 immunoSEQ assay took place at survey level. Data came from immunoSEQ multiplex PCR; TCRdb stores just in-frame clones and leaves some out. The sample lists approximately 30,000 clones, about 97% seen once, with less than 2.5% in the top ten. The sequencing here drew on unsorted PBMCs, taken 7.6 years after starting antiretroviral therapy. The source is a man aged 30 to 39 with HIV.

This chain connects TRBV7-3 to TRBJ2-3; D uncertain. The CDR3 loop spans 13 amino acids. Germline V lookup: CDR1 SGHTA, CDR2 FQGTGA. V gave up 5 bases and J gave up 2 bases, with 8 bases separating them. The CDR3 loop is CASSPGSTDTQYF. CDR3 nucleotides: TGTGCCAGCAGCCCAGGATCCACAGATACGCAGTATTTT.

The rearrangement links TRBV18 to TRBJ1-3; TRBD1 matches 7 bases. This CDR3 has 15 amino acids. J was trimmed by 3 bases and V by 3 bases; bases with no gene match: 5. Germline CDR1 and CDR2: KGHSH and LQKENI. CDR3 protein: CASSPWDSFGNTIYF. The CDR3 nucleotides read TGTGCCAGCTCACCTTGGGACAGCTTTGGAAACACCATATATTTT.

This rearrangement joins TRBV7-3 to TRBJ2-2; TRBD1 matches at 8 bases. The germline V gene encodes CDR1 SGHTA and CDR2 FQGTGA. This CDR3 comprises 16 residues. The J segment lost 1 base and the V segment lost 4 bases, leaving 5 bases of the junction unmatched. The CDR3 DNA reads as TGTGCCAGCAGCTCAACAGGGGGAGAGAACACCGGGGAGCTGTTTTTT. Protein product: CASSSTGGENTGELFF.

The CDR3 protein is CASRGTGDTEAFF. In DNA form, the CDR3 reads TGTGCCAGCAGGGGGACAGGGGACACTGAAGCTTTCTTT. The chain couples TRBV2 to TRBJ1-1; 10 nucleotides line up with TRBD1. The J segment lost 3 bases and the V segment lost 6 bases, leaving 1 base of the junction unmatched. CDR1 is SNHLY, CDR2 FYNNEI, per germline. The CDR3 contains 13 residues.

The V and J genes are TRBV19 and TRBJ1-5; a weak D match, TRBD1 (5 bases). The CDR3 sequence is 16 residues long. Germline V gene sequence: CDR1 LNHDA, CDR2 SQIVND (reference sequence). Trimming pared 3 bases from V and 4 bases from J, leaving 16 bases between. The CDR3 loop reads CASSISRGRENQPQHF. CDR3 sequence (DNA): TGTGCCAGTAGTATCTCTCGGGGCAGAGAAAATCAGCCCCAGCATTTT.

The J gene is TRBJ1-5, the V gene TRBV25-1, with D perhaps TRBD1 (5 bases). Germline CDR1 reads MGHDK; CDR2 reads SYGVNS. This CDR3 is 13 amino acids long. V was pared by 3 bases and J by 5 bases, with 8 bases between. CDR3 protein: CASSDQTDQPQHF. The CDR3 DNA sequence: TGTGCCAGCAGTGACCAGACAGATCAGCCCCAGCATTTT.

The V and J genes are TRBV7-3 and TRBJ2-6; D is undetermined. The V gene's germline CDR1 is SGHTA and CDR2 FQGTGA. The V gene lost 5 bases and the J gene lost 0 bases, with 14 bases spanning the gap. The CDR3 is 17 residues long. This chain's CDR3 is CASSPDLGGSGANVLTF. In DNA form, the CDR3 reads TGTGCCAGCAGCCCCGACTTAGGTGGCTCTGGGGCCAACGTCCTGACTTTC.

V and J are TRBV6-5 and TRBJ1-3; D is ambiguous. Germline-derived CDR1 and CDR2 are MNHEY and SVGAGI. Trimming removed 3 bases from V and 0 bases from J, with 3 bases in between. CDR3 size: 13 residues. CDR3 region: CASSYNSGNTIYF. CDR3 coding DNA: TGTGCCAGCAGTTATAACTCTGGAAACACCATATATTTT.

The chain links TRBV19 to TRBJ2-2; 8 bases map to TRBD2. Trimming removed 2 bases from V and 7 bases from J; junction bases left unmatched: 9. The germline V gene has CDR1 LNHDA and CDR2 SQIVND (reference sequence). The CDR3 length is 16 residues. CDR3 in amino acids: CASSIRLAGESGELFF. DNA of the CDR3: TGTGCCAGTAGTATACGGCTAGCGGGTGAGAGCGGGGAGCTGTTTTTT.

The chain couples TRBV5-6 to TRBJ2-2, with D possibly TRBD2 on 6 matching bases. The CDR3 length is 14 residues. Germline CDR1 reads SGHDT; CDR2 reads YYEEEE. V lost 4 bases, J lost 5 bases, and 12 bases lay in between. CDR3 protein: CASSVGGGTGELFF. CDR3 nucleotide sequence: TGTGCCAGCAGCGTCGGGGGAGGAACCGGGGAGCTGTTTTTT.

The count of this clone is one. The chain is built from TRBV5-4 and TRBJ2-7; 9 nucleotides agree with TRBD2. Germline V gene lookup returns CDR1 SGHNT and CDR2 YYREEE (reference sequence). The CDR3 sequence is 15 residues long. Trimming removed 1 base from V and 1 base from J; junction bases left unmatched: 3. The CDR3 sequence is CASSLLTSGSYEQYF. CDR3 nucleotide sequence: TGTGCCAGCAGCTTGTTGACTAGCGGATCCTACGAGCAGTACTTC.

The chain recombines TRBV19 with TRBJ2-1; 7 nucleotides align to TRBD2. The CDR3 has 14 residues. Trimming cost V 3 bases and J 9 bases; bases outside gene matches: 8. Germline values: CDR1 LNHDA, CDR2 SQIVND (reference sequence). The CDR3 DNA is TGTGCCAGTAGTATCCCCCGGGGCGGGGGTGAGCAGTTCTTC. Encoded protein: CASSIPRGGGEQFF. Based on the CDR3 plus reference TRBV19 and TRBJ2-1, the full variable domain is DGGITQSPKYLFRKEGQNVTLSCEQNLNHDAMYWYRQDPGQGLRLIYYSQIVNDFQKGDIAEGYSVSREKKESFPLTVTSAQKNPTAFYLCASSIPRGGGEQFFGPGTRLTVL.

The V and J genes are TRBV5-4 and TRBJ2-1; TRBD1 might be the D (6 bases). The CDR3 is 17 residues long. With 3 bases removed from V and 8 bases from J, the gap between germline ends came to 24 bases. Germline assignment: CDR1 SGHNT and CDR2 YYREEE (reference sequence). The CDR3 region has the DNA TGTGCCAGCAGCTCCCGCCTTCTTGGGGGCGCAGGGGATGAGCAGTTCTTC. Its protein product is CASSSRLLGGAGDEQFF.

The rearrangement uses TRBV19 and TRBJ1-5; D is uncertain. V was shortened by 0 bases and J by 6 bases, with 15 bases between the two germline ends. The CDR3 extends over 16 amino acids. The germline gives CDR1 LNHDA, CDR2 SQIVND (reference sequence). The CDR3 loop is CASSIESLTVGQPQHF. CDR3 DNA: TGTGCCAGTAGTATAGAGTCACTCACCGTCGGTCAGCCCCAGCATTTT.

J is TRBJ1-1 and V is TRBV12-5; TRBD1 might be the D (6 bases). Germline CDR1 reads LGHNT; CDR2 reads FRNRAP. The CDR3 has 14 amino acids. Trimming removed 6 bases at V and 5 bases at J, with 16 bases between. CDR3 in DNA: TGTGCTAGTGGCACCACAGGGCGGAGGACTGAAGCTTTCTTT. Translation: CASGTTGRRTEAFF.

The chain is built from TRBV4-3 and TRBJ2-1; TRBD2 matches 7 bases. Germline lookup yields CDR1 LGHNA and CDR2 YSLEER. The CDR3 has 16 amino acids. The junction had 6 bases not matched to a gene; V was cut back by 0 bases and J by 4 bases. The CDR3 region has the DNA TGCGCCAGCAGCCAAGATCGGGGTAGCGGGTACAATGAGCAGTTCTTC. Translation gives CASSQDRGSGYNEQFF.

CDR3 nucleotides: TGTGCCAGCAGACAGGGGGCTGGTCCCCTCCACTTT. It translates to CASRQGAGPLHF. This chain links TRBV2 with TRBJ1-6; 9 bases are a match to TRBD1. The germline gives CDR1 SNHLY, CDR2 FYNNEI. This CDR3 has 12 residues. Trimming at V came to 6 bases and at J to 13 bases, leaving 4 bases not matched to a gene. Filled out from reference TRBV2 and TRBJ1-6, the complete variable domain reads EPEVTQTPSHQVTQMGQEVILRCVPISNHLYFYWYRQILGQKVEFLVSFYNNEISEKSEIFDDQFSVERPDGSNFTLKIRSTKLEDSAMYFCASRQGAGPLHFGNGTRLTVT.

The chain uses TRBV11-2 and TRBJ2-5; D unresolved. CDR3 length: 12 residues. Looked up from germline, CDR1 is SGHAT and CDR2 is FQNNGV. Trimming removed 3 bases at V and 2 bases at J, with 4 bases between. Written as DNA, the CDR3 is TGTGCCAGCAGCTTCATACAAGAGACCCAGTACTTC. Translated, it gives CASSFIQETQYF.